Below are 21 T cell receptor beta chains sequenced from a single sample in a study of CD8+ T cells in alopecia areata. Following RNA extraction, reverse transcription yielded cDNA that acted as the sequencing template. The table came from immunoSEQ multiplex PCR; TCRdb's copy has only in-frame clones and leaves some out. The table has about 76,000 clones, around 61% seen once; the top ten hold 20% to 25%. As for treatment: oral pan-JAK inhibitor, 5-10 mg twice daily. This material consisted of CD8+ T cells sorted from blood, taken at week 24, from a patient treated with tofacitinib. The receptors here all came from a human donor with alopecia areata.

The chain couples TRBV4-3 to TRBJ1-6; no firm D call. CDR1 and CDR2 from the germline V gene are LGHNA and YSLEER. The CDR3 spans 15 residues. V lost 4 bases to trimming and J lost 2 bases, with 9 bases between them. CDR3 sequence (DNA): TGCGCCAGCAGCCCGACTGCGACCTATAATTCACCCCTCCACTTT. It is translated as CASSPTATYNSPLHF.

The chain is built from TRBV29-1 and TRBJ2-7; D might be TRBD1 (6 bases). The CDR3 runs 13 residues. Between the trimmed V and J ends, which lost 4 bases and 4 bases, there was a span of 14 bases. Germline V gives CDR1 SQVTM, CDR2 ANQGSEA. The CDR3 is CSVAGTRPYEQYF. The DNA for the CDR3 is TGCAGCGTTGCCGGGACAAGGCCATACGAGCAGTACTTC.

This clone was seen more than once but under ten times. The chain joins TRBV4-1 to TRBJ2-3; D unclear. Germline-derived CDR1 and CDR2 are MGHRA and YSYEKL. Between the trimmed V and J ends, which lost 0 bases and 2 bases, there was a span of 12 bases. CDR3 length: 16 amino acids. The CDR3 loop reads CASSQEVDRYTDTQYF. DNA of the CDR3: TGCGCCAGCAGCCAAGAAGTCGACCGTTACACAGATACGCAGTATTTT.

This clone turned up a few times. The gene calls are TRBV6-5 and TRBJ2-5; D not resolved. V shed 7 bases and J shed 1 base, with 13 bases lying between them. Germline V CDR1 and CDR2: MNHEY, SVGAGI. The CDR3 extends over 14 amino acids. The CDR3 loop reads CASTATGVQETQYF. The DNA of the CDR3 is TGTGCCAGCACCGCAACGGGCGTCCAAGAGACCCAGTACTTC.

This chain links TRBV5-1 with TRBJ2-2, with D unresolved. The CDR3 extends over 15 amino acids. Per germline, CDR1 SGHRS and CDR2 YFSETQ. V was clipped by 1 base and J by 7 bases, with 14 bases between them. The CDR3 loop reads CASSLHPAFFGELFF. CDR3 nucleotides: TGCGCCAGCAGCTTGCACCCGGCATTCTTCGGGGAGCTGTTTTTT.

The rearrangement links TRBV28 to TRBJ2-1; unclear D gene. The CDR3 spans 12 residues. Trimming left V 7 bases short and J 8 bases short, with 12 bases between. Germline loops: CDR1 MDHEN, CDR2 SYDVKM. This chain's CDR3 is CASTDFFDEQFF. CDR3 nucleotides: TGTGCCAGCACGGATTTTTTCGATGAGCAGTTCTTC.

This rearrangement joins TRBV5-6 to TRBJ2-7; D is uncertain. Germline V lookup: CDR1 SGHDT, CDR2 YYEEEE. There are 16 residues in the CDR3. V was clipped by 2 bases and J by 2 bases, with 17 bases between them. The CDR3 region is CASSLDGGFRTYEQYF. CDR3 sequence (DNA): TGTGCCAGCAGCTTAGATGGCGGATTTAGAACCTACGAGCAGTACTTC. Full variable domain (outside the CDR3, taken from reference TRBV5-6 and TRBJ2-7): DAGVTQSPTHLIKTRGQQVTLRCSPKSGHDTVSWYQQALGQGPQFIFQYYEEEERQRGNFPDRFSGHQFPNYSSELNVNALLLGDSALYLCASSLDGGFRTYEQYFGPGTRLTVT.

V and J are TRBV15 and TRBJ2-5; 7 positions agree with TRBD1. Germline V gene sequence: CDR1 LNHNV, CDR2 YYDKDF (reference sequence). J lost 5 bases, V lost 2 bases, and 8 bases had no gene match. The CDR3 is made up of 15 amino acids. CDR3 DNA sequence: TGTGCCACCAGCAGAACCCGAGACAGGGCCGAGACCCAGTACTTC. This codes for CATSRTRDRAETQYF.

The genes are TRBV7-9 and TRBJ2-1; D might be TRBD1 (6 bases). Trimming took off 4 bases at V and 8 bases at J, with 9 bases between the two ends. The CDR3 runs to 12 residues. The germline V gene has CDR1 SEHNR and CDR2 FQNEAQ (reference sequence). The CDR3 protein is CASSSQGHEQFF. CDR3 in DNA: TGTGCCAGCAGCTCACAGGGCCATGAGCAGTTCTTC.

The chain is built from TRBV7-9 and TRBJ2-1, with a tentative D call TRBD1 (6 bases). CDR1 is SEHNR and CDR2 is FQNEAQ in the germline V gene (reference sequence). This CDR3 contains 12 residues. Trimming removed 5 bases from V and 10 bases from J, with 12 bases in between. CDR3 residues: CASSPYREEQFF. CDR3 sequence (DNA): TGTGCCAGCAGCCCGTACAGGGAGGAGCAGTTCTTC.

CDR3 in DNA: TGTGCCAGCAGCCGAGACTACGAGCAGTACTTC. This encodes CASSRDYEQYF. The chain joins TRBV13 to TRBJ2-7; D unclear. V was clipped by 5 bases and J by 3 bases, with 5 bases between them. The CDR3 length is 11 residues. Germline V gene data show CDR1 as PRHDT and CDR2 as FYEKMQ (reference sequence).

The V call is TRBV27, the J call TRBJ1-5, with 7 positions matching TRBD1. The germline gives CDR1 MNHEY, CDR2 SMNVEV (reference sequence). The CDR3 has 16 residues. V gave up 6 bases and J gave up 3 bases; unmatched junction bases: 11. CDR3 sequence reads: CASRPIGTAPNQPQHF. The CDR3 nucleotides are TGTGCCAGCAGGCCCATTGGGACAGCGCCCAATCAGCCCCAGCATTTT.

V and J are TRBV28 and TRBJ2-7; D may be TRBD2 (5 bases). The CDR3 length is 13 residues. Germline CDR1 is MDHEN and CDR2 is SYDVKM. V was pared by 5 bases and J by 3 bases, with 11 bases between. The DNA for the CDR3 is TGTGCCAGCAGTGACTCCGGGGTCTACGAGCAGTACTTC. As protein: CASSDSGVYEQYF.

V and J are TRBV4-1 and TRBJ2-7; 8 positions agree with TRBD1. After removal of 3 bases from V and 4 bases from J, the junction contained 5 bases not matched to a gene. The CDR3 extends over 14 amino acids. Germline V CDR1 and CDR2: MGHRA, YSYEKL. For the CDR3, the DNA is TGCGCCAGCAGCCAGGCAGGGGGCGGGTACGAGCAGTACTTC. Amino acid sequence: CASSQAGGGYEQYF.

This rearrangement joins TRBV30 to TRBJ1-2, with 10 nucleotides matching TRBD1. The germline CDR1 and CDR2 sequences are GTSNPN and SVGIG (reference sequence). This CDR3 has 13 amino acids. J gave up 6 bases and V 2 bases, and 3 bases lay outside the gene matches. The CDR3 region has the DNA TGTGCCTGGAGTACCGGACAGGGGGATGGCTACACCTTC. Translated, it gives CAWSTGQGDGYTF.

This clone was observed a few times. This chain links TRBV27 with TRBJ2-3; D unresolved. There are 13 residues in the CDR3. V was shortened by 4 bases and J by 0 bases, with 5 bases between the two germline ends. Per the germline V gene, CDR1 is MNHEY and CDR2 is SMNVEV (reference sequence). CDR3 in DNA: TGTGCCAGCAGTTCCCCCAGCACAGATACGCAGTATTTT. Protein sequence: CASSSPSTDTQYF.

This chain joins TRBV4-1 and TRBJ1-2; D gene ambiguous. CDR1 is MGHRA, CDR2 YSYEKL, per germline. Trimming removed 1 base at V and 5 bases at J, with 11 bases between. CDR3 length: 14 residues. CDR3 DNA: TGCGCCAGCAGCCAAGCGGTTATCGGGTATGGCTACACCTTC. Its translation is CASSQAVIGYGYTF.

This clone came up once. J is TRBJ1-2 and V is TRBV9, with D perhaps matching TRBD1 (6 bases). This CDR3 is built from 14 residues. Germline V CDR1 and CDR2: SGDLS, YYNGEE. V was trimmed by 0 bases and J by 4 bases, leaving 10 bases between them. The CDR3 sequence is CASSVARGGYGYTF. For the CDR3, the DNA is TGTGCCAGCAGCGTAGCTAGAGGGGGCTATGGCTACACCTTC.

The chain is built from TRBV5-1 and TRBJ2-7; tentative D call: TRBD1 (5 bases). Germline assignment: CDR1 SGHRS and CDR2 YFSETQ. The CDR3 length is 14 residues. The V end lost 0 bases, the J end lost 3 bases, and 10 bases lay between the germline ends. Written as DNA, the CDR3 is TGCGCCAGCAGCTTGGACAGGTTCCACTACGAGCAGTACTTC. Residues: CASSLDRFHYEQYF.

The V and J genes are TRBV6-1 and TRBJ1-1, with a weak D call TRBD1 (5 bases). Germline-derived CDR1 and CDR2 are MNHNS and SASEGT. The CDR3 is 13 amino acids. Trimming took 6 bases from V and 3 from J, leaving 11 bases between them. CDR3 DNA sequence: TGTGCCAGCAGCCACTTGGGGGACACTGAAGCTTTCTTT. Protein product: CASSHLGDTEAFF.

This rearrangement joins TRBV6-6 to TRBJ2-7, with 8 bases aligning to TRBD2. The length of the CDR3 is 16 residues. CDR1 is MNHNY and CDR2 is SVGAGI in the germline V gene (reference sequence). V was pared by 5 bases and J by 6 bases, with 15 bases of the junction left unmatched. CDR3 sequence reads: CASSVSGGALALEQYF. The CDR3 DNA sequence: TGTGCCAGCAGTGTTTCGGGGGGGGCTCTAGCTCTCGAGCAGTACTTC.